The present T cell receptor (beta chain) was sequenced within a study of T cells expressing NK-cell markers. For the study at large: The study sequenced eight donors, seven HCMV-seropositive and one seronegative. Findings of the study overall: Topping the CD3+CD56-NKG2C+ fraction as well were these clonotypes, in a few donors.

TCRdb reprocessed the 5' RACE reads and reports one entry per CDR3 protein, with no DNA. This sample's table reports approximately 380,000 distinct CDR3 sequences. Notes on this clonotype: What it binds is not known.

This CDR3 spans 17 amino acids. Germline V gives CDR1 MNHEY, CDR2 SVGAGI. V gene TRBV6-5 combines with J gene TRBJ1-5. Sequencing was carried out using blood T cells: a sorted CD56 or NKG2C T cell subset, CD4+ or CD8+ T cells, or bulk PBMC T cells (not recorded which). This sequence was found in a man aged 18-75 years in good health. The CDR3 loop is CASSYSRPRENLQPQHF.